This T cell receptor beta chain was recorded in a study of T-cell reconstitution after alpha-beta-depleted transplantation in children. TCRbeta library preparation incorporated unique molecular identifiers. MiXCR, run by TCRdb on the PCR reads, gives a single entry per CDR3 protein. The repertoire holds about 190,000 distinct CDR3 sequences, 6% to 7% seen once, with 3% in the top ten. Germline trimming cut 6 bases from V and 4 bases from J; bases unmatched to any gene: 15. The CDR3 has 19 amino acids. The chain employs TRBV12-3 or TRBV12-4 and TRBJ2-6, with 10 bases identical to TRBD1. The input for sequencing was PBMCs from the stem cell graft donor, taken from the stem cell graft. The source is a human donor who donated a stem cell graft to a child with Wiskott-Aldrich syndrome. The CDR3 DNA is TGTGCCAGCAGCAAAAGGTCGGGACAGGGGAAATCAGGGGCCAACGTCCTGACTTTC. It translates to CASSKRSGQGKSGANVLTF.